Sequencing of this T cell receptor beta chain was carried out in a study of OX40 agonist ivuxolimab in advanced cancers. Clones were sequenced by immunoSEQ multiplex PCR, and TCRdb holds only the in-frame ones, with some missing. This table has tens of thousands of clones, around 85% appearing once. The V and J ends lost 5 bases and 5 bases respectively, with 18 bases between them. Germline V gene lookup returns CDR1 SGHVS and CDR2 FNYEAQ. CDR3 length: 15 residues. This receptor was identified in an adult with an advanced solid tumor such as melanoma, head and neck, liver or kidney cancer. The specimen was CD4+ or CD8+ T cells sorted from blood, collected in a trial of the OX40 agonist ivuxolimab. V gene TRBV7-6 combines with J gene TRBJ2-5; TRBD2 might be the D (5 bases). The CDR3 bases are TGTGCCAGCAGCAGACTCCTAGAGGGTACGGAGACCCAGTACTTC. Protein product: CASSRLLEGTETQYF.